This entry is about one T cell receptor beta chain. The antigen is unknown. Vbeta (60) and Jbeta (13) primers were used in the PCR. The repertoire was sequenced with immunoSEQ multiplex PCR; TCRdb's copy has only in-frame clones and lacks some. The sample records about 110,000 clones, approximately 80% being singletons. The data originate from a study of cytomegalovirus exposure and HLA in healthy donors. The wider study: Among 150 million to 200 million T cells, an earlier analysis found around 100 million unique TCR beta sequences. In an early release, HLA-typed donors contributed tens of millions of unique TCR sequences. Study conclusions and caveats: Certain sequence variants were highly shared and formed a cluster, and this cluster was likely a sequencing artifact.

The germline gives CDR1 GTSNPN, CDR2 SVGIG (reference sequence). The V end was cut by 2 bases, the J end by 4 bases, with 11 bases between. The CDR3 loop spans 13 amino acids. The chain links TRBV30 to TRBJ1-1; TRBD1 might be the D (6 bases). Specimen: PBMCs. This sequence was found in a man younger than 40 in good health and CMV-seropositive. Here the CDR3 DNA reads TGTGCCTGGAGTCTCAGGGGTAGCACTGAAGCTTTCTTT. Amino acids: CAWSLRGSTEAFF.